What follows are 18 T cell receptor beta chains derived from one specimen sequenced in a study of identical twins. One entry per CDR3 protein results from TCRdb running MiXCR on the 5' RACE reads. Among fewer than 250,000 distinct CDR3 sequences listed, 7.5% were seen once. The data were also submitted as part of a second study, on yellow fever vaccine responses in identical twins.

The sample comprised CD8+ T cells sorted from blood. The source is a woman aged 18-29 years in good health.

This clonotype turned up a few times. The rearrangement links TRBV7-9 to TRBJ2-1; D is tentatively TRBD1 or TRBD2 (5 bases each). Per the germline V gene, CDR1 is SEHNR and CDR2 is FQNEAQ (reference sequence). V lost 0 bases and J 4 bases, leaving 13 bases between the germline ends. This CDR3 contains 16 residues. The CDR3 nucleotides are TGTGCCAGCAGCTTAGCAGGACATAGCGCTTACAATGAGCAGTTCTTC. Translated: CASSLAGHSAYNEQFF.

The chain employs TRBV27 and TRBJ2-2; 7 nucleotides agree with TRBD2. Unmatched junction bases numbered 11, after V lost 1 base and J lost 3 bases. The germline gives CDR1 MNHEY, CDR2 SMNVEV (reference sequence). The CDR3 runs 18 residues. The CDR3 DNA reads TGTGCCAGCAGTTTATTTCCTAGCGGAAACCCCCACACCGGGGAGCTGTTTTTT. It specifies CASSLFPSGNPHTGELFF.

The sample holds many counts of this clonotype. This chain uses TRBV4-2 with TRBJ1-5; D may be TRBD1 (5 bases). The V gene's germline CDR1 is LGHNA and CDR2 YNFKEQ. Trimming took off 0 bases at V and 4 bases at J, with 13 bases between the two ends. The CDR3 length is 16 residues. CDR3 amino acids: CASSQDWQGGNQPQHF. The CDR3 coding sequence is TGTGCCAGCAGCCAAGATTGGCAGGGAGGGAATCAGCCCCAGCATTTT.

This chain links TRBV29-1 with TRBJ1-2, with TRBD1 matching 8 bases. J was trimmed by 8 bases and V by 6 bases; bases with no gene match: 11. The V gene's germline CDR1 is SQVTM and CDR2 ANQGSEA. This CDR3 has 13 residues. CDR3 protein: CSVRDRNTRGYTF. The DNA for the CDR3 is TGCAGCGTACGGGACAGGAATACTCGGGGCTACACCTTC.

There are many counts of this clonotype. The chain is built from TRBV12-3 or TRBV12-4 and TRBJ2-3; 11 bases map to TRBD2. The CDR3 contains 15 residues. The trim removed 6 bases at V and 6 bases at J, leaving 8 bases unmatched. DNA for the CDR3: TGTGCCAGCAGCCCTGGACTAGCGGGTTCGGATACGCAGTATTTT. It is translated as CASSPGLAGSDTQYF.

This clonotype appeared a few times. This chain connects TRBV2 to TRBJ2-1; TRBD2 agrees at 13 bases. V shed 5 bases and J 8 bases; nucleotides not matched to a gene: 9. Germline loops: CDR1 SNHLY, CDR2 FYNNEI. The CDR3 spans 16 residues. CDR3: CASSKFGLAGVYEQFF. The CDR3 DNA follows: TGTGCCAGCAGTAAATTCGGACTAGCGGGAGTCTATGAGCAGTTCTTC.

The CDR3 reads CAIRETSGGSDTQYF. As DNA, the CDR3 is TGTGCCATCAGGGAGACTAGCGGGGGGTCAGATACGCAGTATTTT. This chain connects TRBV10-3 to TRBJ2-3; TRBD2 matches 13 bases. J was trimmed by 4 bases and V by 6 bases; bases with no gene match: 4. Per germline, CDR1 ENHRY and CDR2 SYGVKD. The CDR3 spans 15 residues.

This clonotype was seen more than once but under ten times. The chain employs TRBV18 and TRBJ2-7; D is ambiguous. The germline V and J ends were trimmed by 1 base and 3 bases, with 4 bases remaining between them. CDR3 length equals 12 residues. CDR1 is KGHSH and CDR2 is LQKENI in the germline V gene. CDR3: CASSPRDYEQYF. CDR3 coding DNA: TGTGCCAGCTCACCACGGGACTACGAGCAGTACTTC.

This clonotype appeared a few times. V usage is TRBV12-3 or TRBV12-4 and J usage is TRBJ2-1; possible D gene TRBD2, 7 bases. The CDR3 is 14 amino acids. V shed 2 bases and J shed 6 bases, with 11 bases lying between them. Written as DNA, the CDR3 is TGTGCCAGCAGTTTACGGGGGGCAGGCAATGAGCAGTTCTTC. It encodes CASSLRGAGNEQFF.

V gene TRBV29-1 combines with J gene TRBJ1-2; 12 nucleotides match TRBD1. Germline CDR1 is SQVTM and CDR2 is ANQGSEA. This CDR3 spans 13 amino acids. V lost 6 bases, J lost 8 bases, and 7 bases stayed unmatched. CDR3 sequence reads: CSVAGQGAEGYTF. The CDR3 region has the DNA TGCAGCGTCGCGGGACAGGGGGCTGAGGGCTACACCTTC.

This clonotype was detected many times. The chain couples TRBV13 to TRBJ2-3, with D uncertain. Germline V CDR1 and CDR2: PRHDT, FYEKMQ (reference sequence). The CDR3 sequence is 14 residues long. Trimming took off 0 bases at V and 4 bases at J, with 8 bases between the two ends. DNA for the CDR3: TGTGCCAGCAGCTTAGGTACGGCGCCAGATACGCAGTATTTT. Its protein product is CASSLGTAPDTQYF.

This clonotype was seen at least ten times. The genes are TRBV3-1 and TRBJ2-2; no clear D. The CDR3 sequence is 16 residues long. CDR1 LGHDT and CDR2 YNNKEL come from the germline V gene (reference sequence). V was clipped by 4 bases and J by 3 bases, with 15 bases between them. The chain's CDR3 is CASSPPGRVDTGELFF. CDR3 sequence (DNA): TGTGCCAGCAGCCCTCCAGGACGGGTAGACACCGGGGAGCTGTTTTTT.

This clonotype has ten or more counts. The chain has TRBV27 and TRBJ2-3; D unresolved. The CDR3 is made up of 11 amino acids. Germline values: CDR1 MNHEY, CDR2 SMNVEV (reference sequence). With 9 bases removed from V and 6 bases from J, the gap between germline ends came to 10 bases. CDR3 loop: CASSAGDTQYF. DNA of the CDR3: TGTGCCAGTTCGGCCGGGGATACGCAGTATTTT.

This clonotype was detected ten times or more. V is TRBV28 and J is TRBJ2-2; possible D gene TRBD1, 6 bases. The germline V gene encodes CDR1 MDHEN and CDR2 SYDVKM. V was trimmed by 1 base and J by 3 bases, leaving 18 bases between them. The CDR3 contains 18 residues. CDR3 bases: TGTGCCAGCAGTTTATATGTCCTTGGGGGCGGAGACACCGGGGAGCTGTTTTTT. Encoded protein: CASSLYVLGGGDTGELFF.

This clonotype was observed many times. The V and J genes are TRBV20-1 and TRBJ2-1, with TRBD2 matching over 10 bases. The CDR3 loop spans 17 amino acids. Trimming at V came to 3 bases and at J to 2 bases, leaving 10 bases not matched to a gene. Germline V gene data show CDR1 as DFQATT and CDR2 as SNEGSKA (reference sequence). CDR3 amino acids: CSASDPSGRGTYNEQFF. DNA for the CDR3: TGCAGTGCTAGTGATCCTAGCGGGAGAGGTACCTACAATGAGCAGTTCTTC.

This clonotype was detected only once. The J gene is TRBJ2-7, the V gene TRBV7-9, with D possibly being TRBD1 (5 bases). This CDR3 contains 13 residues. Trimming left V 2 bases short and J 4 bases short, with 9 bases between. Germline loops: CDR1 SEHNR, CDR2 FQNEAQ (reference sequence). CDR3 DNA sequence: TGTGCCAGCAGCTTATCTGACAGTTACGAGCAGTACGTC. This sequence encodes CASSLSDSYEQYV.

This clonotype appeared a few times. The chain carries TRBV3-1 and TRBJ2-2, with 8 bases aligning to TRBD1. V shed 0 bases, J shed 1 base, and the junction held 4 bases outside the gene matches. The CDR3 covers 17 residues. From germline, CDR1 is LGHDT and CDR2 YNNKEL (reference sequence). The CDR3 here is CASSQEGRGRNTGELFF. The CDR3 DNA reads TGTGCCAGCAGCCAAGAAGGCAGGGGGCGGAACACCGGGGAGCTGTTTTTT. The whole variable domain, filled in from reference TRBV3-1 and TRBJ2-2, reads DTAVSQTPKYLVTQMGNDKSIKCEQNLGHDTMYWYKQDSKKFLKIMFSYNNKELIINETVPNRFSPKSPDKAHLNLHINSLELGDSAVYFCASSQEGRGRNTGELFFGEGSRLTVL.

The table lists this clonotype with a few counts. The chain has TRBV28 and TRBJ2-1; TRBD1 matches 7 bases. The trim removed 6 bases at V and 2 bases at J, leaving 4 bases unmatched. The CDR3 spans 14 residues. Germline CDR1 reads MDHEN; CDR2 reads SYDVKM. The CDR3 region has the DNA TGTGCCAGCAGATACGACAGGGCCTACAATGAGCAGTTCTTC. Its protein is CASRYDRAYNEQFF.